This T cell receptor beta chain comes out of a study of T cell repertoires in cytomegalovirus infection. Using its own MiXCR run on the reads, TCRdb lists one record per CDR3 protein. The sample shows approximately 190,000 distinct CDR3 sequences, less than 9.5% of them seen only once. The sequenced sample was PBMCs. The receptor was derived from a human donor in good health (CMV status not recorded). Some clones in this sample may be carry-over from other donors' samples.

CDR3 sequence (DNA): TGTGCCAGCCAAAGAGGACAGGGGGCAACTAATGAAAAACTGTTTTTT. It codes for CASQRGQGATNEKLFF. The chain is built from TRBV2 and TRBJ1-4, with 10 positions matching TRBD1. This CDR3 spans 16 amino acids. Germline V gene lookup returns CDR1 SNHLY and CDR2 FYNNEI. The trim removed 8 bases at V and 0 bases at J, leaving 6 bases unmatched.